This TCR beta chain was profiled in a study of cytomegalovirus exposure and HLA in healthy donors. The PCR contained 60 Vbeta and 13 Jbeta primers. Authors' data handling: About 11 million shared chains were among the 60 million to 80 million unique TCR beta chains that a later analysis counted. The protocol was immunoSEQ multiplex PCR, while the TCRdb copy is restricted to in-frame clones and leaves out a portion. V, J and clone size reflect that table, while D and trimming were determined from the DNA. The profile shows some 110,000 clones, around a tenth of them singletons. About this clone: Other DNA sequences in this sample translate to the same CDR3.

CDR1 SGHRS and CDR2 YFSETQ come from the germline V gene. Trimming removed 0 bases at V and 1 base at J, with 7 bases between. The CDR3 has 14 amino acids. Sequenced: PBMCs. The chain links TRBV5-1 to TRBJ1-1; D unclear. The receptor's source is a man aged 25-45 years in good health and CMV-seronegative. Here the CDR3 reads CASSLAAGNTEAFF. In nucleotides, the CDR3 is TGCGCCAGCAGCTTGGCCGCCGGGAACACTGAAGCTTTCTTT. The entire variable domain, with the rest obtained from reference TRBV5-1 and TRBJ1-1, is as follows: KAGVTQTPRYLIKTRGQQVTLSCSPISGHRSVSWYQQTPGQGLQFLFEYFSETQRNKGNFPGRFSGRQFSNSRSEMNVSTLELGDSALYLCASSLAAGNTEAFFGQGTRLTVV.